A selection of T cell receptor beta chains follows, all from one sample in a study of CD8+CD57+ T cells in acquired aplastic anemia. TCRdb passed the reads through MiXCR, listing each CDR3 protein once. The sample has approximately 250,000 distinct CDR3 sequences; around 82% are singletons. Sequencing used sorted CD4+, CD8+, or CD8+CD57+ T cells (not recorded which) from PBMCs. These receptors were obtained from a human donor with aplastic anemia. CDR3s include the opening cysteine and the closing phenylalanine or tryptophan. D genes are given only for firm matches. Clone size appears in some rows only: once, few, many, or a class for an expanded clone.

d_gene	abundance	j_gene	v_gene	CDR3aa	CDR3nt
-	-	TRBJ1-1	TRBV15	CASRKDRMNSEDFF	TGTGCCAGTAGAAAAGACAGAATGAACTCTGAAGATTTCTTT
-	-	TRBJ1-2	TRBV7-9	CASSLMELGYGYTF	TGTGCCAGCAGCTTAATGGAATTGGGCTATGGCTACACCTTC
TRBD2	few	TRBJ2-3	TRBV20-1	CSARRGSTDTQYF	TGCAGTGCTAGGCGGGGGAGCACAGATACGCAGTATTTT
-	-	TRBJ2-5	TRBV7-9	CATSRRSEPQTKYF	TGTGCCACCAGCCGACGAAGCGAGCCCCAGACCAAGTACTTC
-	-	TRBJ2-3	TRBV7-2	CASSLQFGLQETQF	TGTGCCAGCAGCTTGCAGTTTGGGCTCCAAGAGACCCAGTTT
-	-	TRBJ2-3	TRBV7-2	CASVPREAATESF	TGTGCCAGCGTGCCGAGGGAGGCGGCGACGGAGTCTTTT
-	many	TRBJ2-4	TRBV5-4	CASSFTSNIQYF	TGTGCCAGCAGCTTTACTAGCAACATTCAGTACTTC
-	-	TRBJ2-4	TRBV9	CASGGAGSVLYF	TGTGCCAGCGGAGGAGCTGGGAGCGTTCTGTACTTC
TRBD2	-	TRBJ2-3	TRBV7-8	CASSLAAGRATQYF	TGTGCCAGCAGCCTAGCGGCAGGTCGCGCTACGCAGTATTTT
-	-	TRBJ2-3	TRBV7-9	CASSFPEGVEDAQYF	TGTGCCAGCAGCTTTCCTGAGGGGGTCGAGGATGCGCAGTATTTT
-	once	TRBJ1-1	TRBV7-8	CASSGGGRQEGKSEAFF	TGTGCCAGCAGCGGGGGGGGACGACAGGAAGGAAAGTCTGAAGCTTTCTTT
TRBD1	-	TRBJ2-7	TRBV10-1	CASSVRDRPGDEQYF	TGCGCCAGCAGTGTCCGGGACAGGCCAGGCGACGAGCAGTACTTC
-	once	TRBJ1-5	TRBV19	CASSQGYNQPQHF	TGTGCCAGTAGTCAGGGCTACAATCAGCCCCAGCATTTT
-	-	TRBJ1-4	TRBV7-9	CASSITEGTNSSLFF	TGTGCCAGCAGTATAACAGAGGGAACTAATAGCAGTCTGTTTTTT
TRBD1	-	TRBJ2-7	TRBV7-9	CASSFTGGDEQYF	TGTGCCAGCAGCTTTACAGGGGGCGACGAGCAGTACTTC
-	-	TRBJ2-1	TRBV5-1	CASSFEGATNNEQFF	TGCGCCAGCAGCTTCGAAGGAGCAACTAACAATGAGCAGTTCTTC
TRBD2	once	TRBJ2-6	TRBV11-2	CASSLTGGNGANVLTF	TGTGCCAGCAGCTTGACGGGGGGAAACGGGGCCAACGTCCTGACTTTC
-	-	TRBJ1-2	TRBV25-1	CASSDDFYGYTF	TGTGCCAGCAGTGACGACTTCTATGGCTACACCTTC
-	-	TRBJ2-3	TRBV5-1	CASSVGETNRQYF	TGTGCCAGCAGCGTCGGGGAAACCAATAGGCAGTATTTT
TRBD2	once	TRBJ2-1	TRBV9	CASGQGGSSYNEQFF	TGTGCCAGCGGTCAGGGCGGGAGCTCCTACAATGAGCAGTTCTTC
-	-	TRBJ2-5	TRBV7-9	CASSLVPGELFLYF	TGTGCCAGCAGCTTAGTCCCAGGGGAGCTGTTTCTTTACTTC
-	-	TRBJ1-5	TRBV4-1	CASSLGNSNQPQHF	TGCGCCAGCAGCCTGGGAAATAGCAATCAGCCCCAGCATTTT